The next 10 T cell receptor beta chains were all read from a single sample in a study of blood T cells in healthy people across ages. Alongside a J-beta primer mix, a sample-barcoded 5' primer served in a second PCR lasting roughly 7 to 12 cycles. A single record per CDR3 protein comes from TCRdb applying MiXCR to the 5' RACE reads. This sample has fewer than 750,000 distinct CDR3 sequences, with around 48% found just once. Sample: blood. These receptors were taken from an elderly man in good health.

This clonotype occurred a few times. The CDR3 spells CASSPRTGQWGYTF. In nucleotides, the CDR3 is TGTGCCAGCAGTCCCCGGACAGGGCAGTGGGGCTACACCTTC. This chain links TRBV2 with TRBJ1-2; 8 nucleotides agree with TRBD1. The J segment lost 8 bases and the V segment lost 5 bases, leaving 10 bases of the junction unmatched. The V gene's germline CDR1 is SNHLY and CDR2 FYNNEI. The CDR3 runs 14 residues.

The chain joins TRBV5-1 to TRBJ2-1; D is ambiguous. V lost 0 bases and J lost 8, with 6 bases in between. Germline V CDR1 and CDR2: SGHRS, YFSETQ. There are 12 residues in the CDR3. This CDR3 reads CASSLAQYEQFF. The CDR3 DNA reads TGCGCCAGCAGCTTGGCCCAGTATGAGCAGTTCTTC.

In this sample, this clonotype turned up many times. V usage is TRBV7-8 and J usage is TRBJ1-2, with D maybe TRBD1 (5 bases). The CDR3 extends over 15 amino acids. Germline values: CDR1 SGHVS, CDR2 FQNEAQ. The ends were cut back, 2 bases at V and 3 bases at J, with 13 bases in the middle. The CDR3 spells CASSLNPGMDYGYTF. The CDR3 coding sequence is TGTGCCAGCAGCTTAAACCCAGGGATGGACTATGGCTACACCTTC.

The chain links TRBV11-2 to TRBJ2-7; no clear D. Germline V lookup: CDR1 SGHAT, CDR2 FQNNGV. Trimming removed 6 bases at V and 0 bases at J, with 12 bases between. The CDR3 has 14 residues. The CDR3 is CASSPIRSSYEQYF. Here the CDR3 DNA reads TGTGCCAGCAGTCCAATCAGGAGCTCCTACGAGCAGTACTTC.

CDR3 amino acids: CASSSRGLWEQYF. The CDR3 bases are TGTGCCAGCAGTTCCAGAGGCCTATGGGAGCAGTACTTC. This chain links TRBV12-3 or TRBV12-4 with TRBJ2-7, with unresolved D. Between the trimmed V and J ends, which lost 4 bases and 7 bases, there was a span of 14 bases. There are 13 residues in the CDR3.

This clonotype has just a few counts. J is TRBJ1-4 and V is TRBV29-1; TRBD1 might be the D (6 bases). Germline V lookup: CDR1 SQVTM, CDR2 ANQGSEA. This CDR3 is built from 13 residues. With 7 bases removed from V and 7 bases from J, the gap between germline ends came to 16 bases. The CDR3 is CSATGGLGEKLFF. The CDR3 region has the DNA TGCAGCGCCACCGGGGGGCTCGGTGAAAAACTGTTTTTT.

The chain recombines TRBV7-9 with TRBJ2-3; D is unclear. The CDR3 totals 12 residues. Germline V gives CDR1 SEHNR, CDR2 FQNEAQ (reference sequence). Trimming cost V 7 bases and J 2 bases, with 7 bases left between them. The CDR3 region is CASISITDTQYF. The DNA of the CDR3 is TGTGCCAGCATTTCCATCACAGATACGCAGTATTTT.

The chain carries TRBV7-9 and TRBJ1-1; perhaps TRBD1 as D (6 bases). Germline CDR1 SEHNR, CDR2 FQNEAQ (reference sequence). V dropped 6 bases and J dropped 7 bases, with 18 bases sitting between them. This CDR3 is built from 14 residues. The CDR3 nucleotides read TGTGCCAGCAGTCGGGACGGGAGGGGGTTTGAAGCTTTCTTT. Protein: CASSRDGRGFEAFF. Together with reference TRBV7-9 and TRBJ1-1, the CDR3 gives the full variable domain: DTGVSQNPRHKITKRGQNVTFRCDPISEHNRLYWYRQTLGQGPEFLTYFQNEAQLEKSRLLSDRFSAERPKGSFSTLEIQRTEQGDSAMYLCASSRDGRGFEAFFGQGTRLTVV.

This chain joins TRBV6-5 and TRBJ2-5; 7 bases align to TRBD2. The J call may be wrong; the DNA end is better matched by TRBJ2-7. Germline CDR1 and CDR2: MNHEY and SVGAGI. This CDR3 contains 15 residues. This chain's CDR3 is CASSSPGREGYEQYF. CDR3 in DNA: TGTGCCAGCAGTTCCCCTGGCAGGGAGGGGTACGAGCAGTACTTC.

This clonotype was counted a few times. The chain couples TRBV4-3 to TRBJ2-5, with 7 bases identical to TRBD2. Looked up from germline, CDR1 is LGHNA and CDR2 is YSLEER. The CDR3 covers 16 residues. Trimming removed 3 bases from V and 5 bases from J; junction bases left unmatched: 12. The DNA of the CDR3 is TGCGCCAGCAGCCAGAGTCAGGCGGGAGTTCGGGAGACCCAGTACTTC. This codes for CASSQSQAGVRETQYF.